This is a list of T cell receptor beta chains from one sample in a study of STAT5B mutations in CD4+ large granular lymphocyte leukemia. Profiled with immunoSEQ multiplex PCR; TCRdb holds only in-frame clones, not every one. The sample holds 35,000 to 40,000 clones, more than 60% seen once. Sequencing used CD4+ T cells from blood buffy coats. All receptors come from a human donor in good health. CDR3s include the opening cysteine and the closing phenylalanine or tryptophan. A D gene is named only where the DNA matches it firmly. Where a row states a size, it is once, few, many or the class of an expanded clone; other rows omit it.

v_gene	abundance	j_gene	d_gene	CDR3aa	CDR3nt
TRBV27	few	TRBJ1-5	NA	CARLGRRDSNQPQHF	TGTGCCAGATTAGGGAGGCGAGATAGCAATCAGCCCCAGCATTTT
TRBV5-6	NA	TRBJ1-5	NA	CASSHVNSNQPQHF	TGTGCCAGCAGTCACGTTAATAGCAATCAGCCCCAGCATTTT
TRBV5-1	NA	TRBJ1-4	NA	CASSTSRSNEKLFF	TGCGCCAGCAGCACCTCGCGATCAAATGAAAAACTGTTTTTT
TRBV19	NA	TRBJ1-2	TRBD1	CASSTAGQENYGYTF	TGTGCCAGTAGTACTGCGGGACAGGAGAACTATGGCTACACCTTC
TRBV7-9	few	TRBJ1-5	NA	CASSPGDLGNQPQHF	TGTGCCAGCAGTCCAGGTGATTTGGGCAATCAGCCCCAGCATTTT
TRBV18	NA	TRBJ2-2	TRBD2	CASSPRSGGNTGELFF	TGTGCCAGCTCACCACGTTCGGGGGGTAACACCGGGGAGCTGTTTTTT
TRBV19	NA	TRBJ1-2	TRBD1	CASRSGQANGYTF	TGTGCTTCAAGATCGGGACAGGCGAATGGCTACACCTTC
TRBV14	NA	TRBJ1-2	NA	CASSQDGLGRPTNYGYTF	TGTGCCAGCAGCCAAGACGGATTGGGCAGGCCTACTAACTATGGCTACACCTTC
TRBV6-5	NA	TRBJ1-2	NA	CASSYWGGYGYTF	TGTGCCAGCAGTTACTGGGGGGGCTATGGCTACACCTTC
TRBV19	NA	TRBJ1-1	TRBD1	CASIGTGEYTEAFF	TGTGCCAGTATAGGGACAGGGGAGTACACTGAAGCTTTCTTT
TRBV6-5	few	TRBJ1-1	NA	CASSYMERGTEAFF	TGTGCCAGCAGTTACATGGAAAGGGGCACTGAAGCTTTCTTT
TRBV29-1	NA	TRBJ2-1	NA	CSVDPAGVHEQFF	TGCAGCGTTGACCCCGCTGGGGTCCATGAGCAGTTCTTC
TRBV4-2	few	TRBJ2-2	TRBD1	CASSHPGQHTGELFF	TGTGCCAGCAGCCACCCGGGACAGCACACCGGGGAGCTGTTTTTT
TRBV7-3	NA	TRBJ2-1	NA	CASSLYIQGRGEQFF	TGTGCCAGCAGCTTATATATACAGGGAAGGGGTGAGCAGTTCTTC
TRBV19	NA	TRBJ2-7	TRBD2	CASSIARTSGSQEQYF	TGTGCCAGTAGTATAGCTCGGACTAGCGGGAGTCAGGAGCAGTACTTC
TRBV30	NA	TRBJ1-5	NA	CAWSVQVNQPQHF	TGTGCCTGGAGTGTACAGGTCAATCAGCCCCAGCATTTT
TRBV11-3	NA	TRBJ2-5	NA	CASSLDLGVGSVETQYF	TGTGCCAGCAGCTTAGATCTGGGGGTCGGAAGCGTGGAGACCCAGTACTTC
TRBV10-2	NA	TRBJ2-7	TRBD2	CASKGLAGVYEQYF	TGCGCCAGCAAGGGACTAGCGGGAGTGTACGAGCAGTACTTC
TRBV29-1	few	TRBJ1-4	TRBD1	CSVLRDSLNEKLFF	TGCAGCGTTTTAAGGGACAGCCTTAATGAAAAACTGTTTTTT
TRBV5-1	once	TRBJ2-3	TRBD2	CASSSGRLAGTDTQYF	TGCGCCAGCAGCAGTGGTCGGCTAGCGGGCACAGATACGCAGTATTTT
TRBV27	NA	TRBJ2-2	NA	CASSLRTTTIFFGELFF	TGTGCCAGCAGTTTACGGACGACAACAATTTTTTTCGGGGAGCTGTTTTTT
TRBV9	NA	TRBJ2-2	NA	CASSVRWLANTGELFF	TGTGCCAGCAGCGTAAGGTGGCTAGCGAACACCGGGGAGCTGTTTTTT
TRBV30	NA	TRBJ1-4	NA	CAWSRTNEKLFF	TGTGCCTGGAGTAGGACTAATGAAAAACTGTTTTTT
TRBV7-9	NA	TRBJ2-7	TRBD1	CAIETGSSYEQYF	TGTGCCATCGAGACAGGGAGCTCCTACGAGCAGTACTTC
TRBV11-2	NA	TRBJ2-2	TRBD1	CASSLQGATGELFF	TGTGCCAGCAGCTTACAGGGGGCCACCGGGGAGCTGTTTTTT
TRBV4-2	NA	TRBJ2-7	NA	CASSQEYQAYEQYF	TGTGCCAGCAGCCAAGAGTATCAAGCCTACGAGCAGTACTTC
TRBV7-2	NA	TRBJ1-5	TRBD1	CASSGGTGSNQPQHF	TGTGCCAGCAGCGGGGGGACAGGGTCGAATCAGCCCCAGCATTTT
TRBV7-2	NA	TRBJ2-7	TRBD1	CASSPSGTGVYEQYF	TGTGCCAGCAGCCCCTCCGGGACAGGGGTCTACGAGCAGTACTTC
TRBV6-5	NA	TRBJ1-1	TRBD1	CASSYSGQGSTEAFF	TGTGCCAGCAGTTATTCAGGACAGGGTTCCACTGAAGCTTTCTTT
TRBV18	NA	TRBJ1-2	NA	CASSPSPRTEEYGYTF	TGTGCCAGCTCACCATCCCCCCGGACGGAAGAATATGGCTACACCTTC
TRBV27	NA	TRBJ2-7	NA	CASSLEGSYEQYF	TGTGCCAGCAGTTTGGAGGGCTCCTACGAGCAGTACTTC
TRBV27	NA	TRBJ2-2	NA	CASTAYRGSTGELFF	TGTGCCAGCACCGCTTATAGAGGTTCCACCGGGGAGCTGTTTTTT
TRBV27	NA	TRBJ1-1	TRBD1	CASSQTGTGRGTEAFF	TGTGCCAGCAGTCAAACCGGGACAGGCCGAGGTACTGAAGCTTTCTTT
TRBV7-9	NA	TRBJ1-2	NA	CASSVWPGYGYTF	TGTGCCAGCAGCGTGTGGCCCGGCTATGGCTACACCTTC
TRBV2	NA	TRBJ2-3	NA	CASSGADTQYF	TGTGCCAGCTCGGGAGCAGATACGCAGTATTTT
TRBV18	NA	TRBJ1-5	TRBD1	CASSPPGRDRVGLNSNQPQHF	TGTGCCAGCTCACCACCCGGCCGAGACAGGGTCGGGCTGAATAGCAATCAGCCCCAGCATTTT
TRBV5-8	few	TRBJ2-1	NA	CASSLGRGEQFF	TGTGCCAGCAGCTTGGGGAGGGGTGAGCAGTTCTTC
TRBV18	once	TRBJ2-7	NA	CASSGGVSYEQYF	TGTGCCAGCTCAGGGGGAGTTTCCTACGAGCAGTACTTC
TRBV6-5	NA	TRBJ1-2	NA	CASSRGQWGYTF	TGTGCCAGCAGCCGAGGACAGTGGGGCTACACCTTC
TRBV5-4	NA	TRBJ2-5	NA	CASSLGGGEQRETQYF	TGTGCCAGCAGCTTAGGGGGAGGGGAACAAAGAGAGACCCAGTACTTC
TRBV7-2	NA	TRBJ2-7	TRBD2	CASSRGSGGPGYEQYF	TGTGCCAGCAGCCGGGGGAGCGGGGGGCCGGGTTACGAGCAGTACTTC
TRBV2	few	TRBJ2-7	NA	CGGGQLYEQYF	TGTGGGGGGGGACAGCTCTACGAGCAGTACTTC
TRBV6-4	NA	TRBJ2-7	NA	CASSPGSRGNEQYF	TGTGCCAGCAGCCCCGGGAGCCGCGGGAACGAGCAGTACTTC
TRBV7-2	NA	TRBJ2-7	NA	CASSQRSSYEQYF	TGTGCCAGCAGTCAACGGAGCTCCTACGAGCAGTACTTC
TRBV2	NA	TRBJ2-5	NA	CASRGGGDETQYF	TGTGCCAGCCGGGGAGGGGGGGATGAGACCCAGTACTTC
TRBV7-6	NA	TRBJ2-7	TRBD2	CASSTGLAGAYEQYF	TGTGCCAGCAGCACGGGACTAGCGGGAGCCTACGAGCAGTACTTC
TRBV9	NA	TRBJ2-2	NA	CASSPGGGVTGELFF	TGTGCCAGCAGCCCAGGGGGAGGGGTGACCGGGGAGCTGTTTTTT
TRBV11-3	NA	TRBJ2-1	NA	CASSSANRQFF	TGTGCCAGCAGTTCCGCGAACAGGCAGTTCTTC
TRBV18	NA	TRBJ1-2	NA	CASSPLVSTPVGYTF	TGTGCCAGCTCACCACTTGTGAGTACCCCGGTGGGCTACACCTTC
TRBV19	once	TRBJ1-1	NA	CASSILGGSTEAFF	TGTGCCAGTAGTATCCTCGGGGGAAGTACTGAAGCTTTCTTT
TRBV9	NA	TRBJ2-2	TRBD2	CASSPWASGRTGELFF	TGTGCCAGCAGCCCCTGGGCTAGCGGGAGGACCGGGGAGCTGTTTTTT
TRBV7-2	NA	TRBJ1-5	NA	CASSLVGALSNQPQHF	TGTGCCAGCAGCTTAGTAGGGGCCCTTAGCAATCAGCCCCAGCATTTT
TRBV5-6	NA	TRBJ2-5	TRBD2	CASSLSLAGGSETQYF	TGTGCCAGCAGCCTCAGCCTGGCGGGAGGGTCAGAGACCCAGTACTTC
TRBV19	once	TRBJ2-1	TRBD2	CASNRGSRENEQFF	TGTGCCAGTAATCGCGGGAGTAGGGAAAATGAGCAGTTCTTC
TRBV7-9	NA	TRBJ2-1	NA	CASSLGSSLFF	TGTGCCAGCAGCTTAGGGTCTTCCCTCTTCTTC
TRBV5-4	NA	TRBJ1-3	TRBD1	CASSAGQGAEYTIYF	TGTGCCAGCAGCGCGGGACAGGGGGCGGAGTACACCATATATTTT
TRBV6-6	NA	TRBJ2-5	TRBD2	CASSYQRGGGETQYF	TGTGCCAGCAGTTACCAGCGGGGGGGCGGGGAGACCCAGTACTTC
TRBV4-1	NA	TRBJ2-7	TRBD1	CASSQGERDSRYEQYF	TGCGCCAGCAGCCAAGGAGAACGGGACAGCCGCTACGAGCAGTACTTC
TRBV19	NA	TRBJ1-4	TRBD1	CASSISRDRVGEKLFF	TGTGCCAGTAGTATTTCGCGGGACAGGGTGGGTGAAAAACTGTTTTTT